The clone carrying this T cell receptor beta chain was observed a single time. This sample was included in a study of blood T cell repertoires in COVID-19. Study details: In each case, the material was cDNA or gDNA derived from T cells, B-cell-depleted T cells, or PBMCs.

Sequencing was performed with immunoSEQ multiplex PCR; in TCRdb, only in-frame clones are kept and a portion is missing. This table holds approximately 130,000 clones, about four fifths found once. This CDR3 region has 20 residues. Germline values: CDR1 ENHRY, CDR2 SYGVKD. Trimming removed 4 bases from V and 7 bases from J, with 35 bases in between. This TCR came from a human donor in a cohort sampled during active COVID-19. The sequenced sample was peripheral blood. The chain combines TRBV10-3 with TRBJ2-7, with D possibly matching TRBD2 (7 bases). The CDR3: CAISGVGGTSPRGGPREQYF. Here the CDR3 DNA reads TGTGCCATCAGTGGGGTGGGGGGCACGAGCCCCCGCGGGGGCCCCCGGGAGCAGTACTTC.